The 26 T cell receptor beta chains listed next were all sequenced from one sample in a study of breast tumors, draining lymph nodes, adjacent tissues. TCRdb re-derived calls from the multiplex PCR reads in MiXCR, one entry per CDR3 protein. Of some 120,000 distinct CDR3 sequences in the sample, approximately 21% are singletons; the top ten hold 2.2%. Samples came from axillary lymph nodes draining the breast cancer. The sequenced sample was axillary lymph node tissue. These receptors all stem from a female donor with breast cancer. Some clones in this sample may be carry-over from other donors' samples.

Regarding this clonotype: This may stem from a read error, because a much larger clone lies one nucleotide away. This chain links TRBV6-7 with TRBJ2-7, with unresolved D. TRBV6-7 is an ORF, and what it does is uncertain. The V end was cut by 5 bases, the J end by 11 bases, with 10 bases between. The CDR3 length is 10 residues. CDR3 DNA sequence: TGTGCCAGCAGTCCCCGGAGAAAGTACTTC. This translates into CASSPRRKYF.

This clonotype was counted ten times or more. The rearrangement uses TRBV6-6 and TRBJ2-2, with TRBD1 matching 7 bases. The CDR3 spans 16 residues. J lost 0 bases, V lost 5 bases, and 6 bases had no gene match. Germline V gene data show CDR1 as MNHNY and CDR2 as SVGAGI (reference sequence). The CDR3 reads CASSLRQGSNTGELFF. CDR3 nucleotide sequence: TGTGCCAGCAGTCTCAGACAGGGTTCGAACACCGGGGAGCTGTTTTTT.

Notes on this clonotype: Sequence at one end of the junction differs from germline and may be a read error. This chain joins TRBV2 and TRBJ2-3, with 8 bases matching TRBD2. From germline, CDR1 is SNHLY and CDR2 FYNNEI. This CDR3 spans 14 amino acids. CDR3 DNA: TGCGCCAGCAGTGTTGGTAGCGGGGTGGATGCGCAGTATTTT. Translation: CASSVGSGVDAQYF.

This clonotype has at least ten counts. J is TRBJ2-1 and V is TRBV6-5, with TRBD2 as a possible D gene (6 bases). Trimming shortened V by 2 bases and J by 3 bases, and 8 bases separated the two germline ends. The CDR3 contains 14 residues. CDR1 MNHEY and CDR2 SVGAGI come from the germline V gene. This chain's CDR3 is CASSYPGVYNEQFF. The CDR3 nucleotides read TGTGCCAGCAGTTACCCGGGAGTCTACAATGAGCAGTTCTTC.

This clonotype was seen ten or more times. The chain joins TRBV4-1 to TRBJ2-1; 7 nucleotides line up with TRBD2. Germline values: CDR1 MGHRA, CDR2 YSYEKL. The CDR3 runs to 16 residues. V was clipped by 1 base and J by 4 bases; unmatched bases: 7. CDR3 DNA sequence: TGCGCCAGCAGCCAAGTGGGCGGGAGAGAATACAATGAGCAGTTCTTC. Translating it yields CASSQVGGREYNEQFF.

This clonotype came up many times. The chain's CDR3 is CASSSSSTDTQYF. Written as DNA, the CDR3 is TGCGCCAGCAGCTCCTCTAGCACAGATACGCAGTATTTT. V gene TRBV5-1 combines with J gene TRBJ2-3; D is undetermined. Germline V lookup: CDR1 SGHRS, CDR2 YFSETQ. The length of the CDR3 is 13 residues. Trimming cost V 3 bases and J 0 bases, with 5 bases left between them.

This clonotype was detected many times. V gene TRBV27 combines with J gene TRBJ2-1; D uncertain. Trimming stripped 3 bases from V and 7 bases from J, with 7 bases between. The CDR3 is made up of 12 amino acids. Germline loops: CDR1 MNHEY, CDR2 SMNVEV (reference sequence). CDR3 protein: CASSFLNNEQFF. CDR3 DNA sequence: TGTGCCAGCAGTTTTTTGAATAATGAGCAGTTCTTC.

Turning to this clonotype: Being one base from a much bigger clone, this may be a read error. V is TRBV7-7 and J is TRBJ2-5; 8 bases agree with TRBD1. The germline CDR1 and CDR2 sequences are SSHAT and FNYEAQ (reference sequence). The CDR3 covers 15 residues. Here the CDR3 reads CASRWTGCCQETQYF. Written as DNA, the CDR3 is TGTGCTAGCAGGTGGACAGGGTGTTGCCAAGAGACCCAGTACTTC.

With respect to this clonotype: A much larger clonotype is one base distant, so this may be a read error. This chain joins TRBV5-5 and TRBJ2-1; possible D gene TRBD2, 5 bases. The CDR3 is 16 amino acids. Germline V gene lookup returns CDR1 SGHKS and CDR2 YYEKEE (reference sequence). The CDR3 loop reads CASSDNSASSYNGQFF. DNA for the CDR3: TGTGCCAGCAGCGATAATAGCGCGAGCTCCTACAATGGGCAGTTCTTC.

This clonotype was counted at least ten times. This chain uses TRBV5-6 with TRBJ1-6; D unresolved. The CDR3 sequence is 15 residues long. Trimming pared 0 bases from V and 7 bases from J, leaving 11 bases between. Germline CDR1 is SGHDT and CDR2 is YYEEEE. The CDR3 DNA reads TGTGCCAGCAGCTTGGATCCACAGCCCAATTCACCCCTCCACTTT. This codes for CASSLDPQPNSPLHF.

This clonotype has ten or more counts. The chain is built from TRBV15 and TRBJ1-2; D is possibly TRBD1 (6 bases). Germline V CDR1 and CDR2: LNHNV, YYDKDF (reference sequence). This CDR3 region has 15 residues. Trimming stripped 3 bases from V and 6 bases from J, with 17 bases between. CDR3 bases: TGTGCCACCAGCAGCCCCGACAGGTTGGGTGATGGCTACACCTTC. Translation: CATSSPDRLGDGYTF.

The chain joins TRBV28 to TRBJ1-6; D is unresolved. Looked up from germline, CDR1 is MDHEN and CDR2 is SYDVKM. The CDR3 contains 16 residues. Trimming stripped 8 bases from V and 7 bases from J, with 21 bases between. The CDR3 DNA follows: TGTGCCAGCCACCCTCGGCGGACTTCGGTAAATTCACCCCTCCACTTT. Its translation: CASHPRRTSVNSPLHF.

Comment on this clonotype: A much bigger clone sits one base away, suggesting this may be a read error. The chain uses TRBV30 and TRBJ2-3; TRBD2 might be the D (6 bases). V was cut by 3 bases and J by 6 bases, with 16 bases left in between. The CDR3 has 14 amino acids. Germline CDR1 and CDR2: GTSNPN and SVGIG (reference sequence). CDR3 residues: CAWSWILGGDTQYF. The CDR3, as DNA: TGTGCCTGGAGCTGGATACTTGGAGGGGATACGCAGTATTTT.

The table lists this clonotype with many counts. V is TRBV27 and J is TRBJ2-7; 7 nucleotides align to TRBD2. The V and J ends lost 4 bases and 3 bases, in that order; junction bases with no gene match: 6. CDR3 length: 14 amino acids. Germline CDR1 is MNHEY and CDR2 is SMNVEV (reference sequence). The DNA for the CDR3 is TGTGCCAGCAGTTCCAACTGGGAGGGCTACGAGCAGTACTTC. This encodes CASSSNWEGYEQYF.

This clonotype was seen a few times. Relative to the germline gene, one junction end is altered; a read error may explain this. The V call is TRBV5-1, the J call TRBJ2-2; 10 bases align to TRBD2. The CDR3 spans 15 residues. Germline lookup yields CDR1 SGHRS and CDR2 YFSETQ. The DNA of the CDR3 is TGCGCCAGCAGCCTGGGACTAGCGAACACCGGGGAGCTGCTTTTT. It is translated as CASSLGLANTGELLF.

This clonotype showed up many times. V and J are TRBV19 and TRBJ2-7; the match to TRBD2 covers 7 bases. The length of the CDR3 is 17 residues. With V trimmed by 8 bases and J by 1 base, 17 bases remained unmatched. The germline CDR1 and CDR2 sequences are LNHDA and SQIVND (reference sequence). The CDR3 loop is CASGPRGGGSSSYEQYF. The DNA for the CDR3 is TGTGCCAGTGGACCCCGGGGAGGCGGGAGTTCGTCCTACGAGCAGTACTTC.

This chain uses TRBV27 with TRBJ2-1; 9 positions match TRBD2. J lost 4 bases, V lost 5 bases, and 6 bases had no gene match. Per germline, CDR1 MNHEY and CDR2 SMNVEV (reference sequence). This CDR3 has 15 amino acids. CDR3 sequence (DNA): TGTGCCAGCAGTCTAAGACTAGCGGTTTACAATGAGCAGTTCTTC. This gives the protein CASSLRLAVYNEQFF.

The sample holds many counts of this clonotype. The rearrangement uses TRBV12-3 or TRBV12-4 and TRBJ2-1; D is unresolved. Trimming pared 3 bases from V and 8 bases from J, leaving 17 bases between. The CDR3 runs to 15 residues. The CDR3 nucleotides are TGTGCCAGCAGTTTGGGGTGGGCCGCGGCCGATGAGCAGTTCTTC. Its protein product is CASSLGWAAADEQFF.

The chain joins TRBV14 to TRBJ2-1; D ambiguous. This CDR3 is 16 amino acids long. V gave up 4 bases and J gave up 4 bases, with 17 bases separating them. Germline V gives CDR1 SGHDN, CDR2 FVKESK. CDR3 in DNA: TGTGCCAGCAGCCGCCTCTGGAGATCTGCATACAATGAGCAGTTCTTC. Translated: CASSRLWRSAYNEQFF.

Turning to this clonotype: A much bigger clone sits one base away, suggesting this may be a read error. CDR3 DNA sequence: TGTGCCAGTAGAGGACTAGCGGGAGTTCTTAGAACCGGGGAGCTGTTTTTT. Translating gives CASRGLAGVLRTGELFF. The J gene is TRBJ2-2, the V gene TRBV19; 13 bases are shared with TRBD2. Unmatched junction bases numbered 9, after V lost 6 bases and J lost 5 bases. Germline V gene lookup returns CDR1 LNHDA and CDR2 SQIVND (reference sequence). This CDR3 spans 17 amino acids.

At least ten counts were recorded for this clonotype. The chain uses TRBV12-5 and TRBJ2-5, with TRBD1 matching over 7 bases. The CDR3 contains 15 residues. The trim removed 5 bases at V and 5 bases at J, leaving 11 bases unmatched. Germline CDR1 is LGHNT and CDR2 is FRNRAP. CDR3: CASGPPGTAWETQYF. The CDR3 coding sequence is TGTGCTAGTGGTCCTCCGGGGACAGCTTGGGAGACCCAGTACTTC.

This clonotype showed up many times. This chain's CDR3 is CASSEPAGTGYNEQFF. DNA of the CDR3: TGCGCCAGCAGCGAGCCGGCCGGGACAGGGTACAATGAGCAGTTCTTC. The chain recombines TRBV5-1 with TRBJ2-1; 9 bases line up with TRBD1. Losses at the gene ends were 4 bases for V and 4 bases for J; bases not matched to a gene: 9. CDR1 is SGHRS, CDR2 YFSETQ, per germline. The CDR3 has 16 amino acids.

This clonotype was seen at least ten times. The gene calls are TRBV5-1 and TRBJ2-3; possible D gene TRBD2, 7 bases. V lost 7 bases to trimming and J lost 6 bases, with 30 bases between them. The CDR3 extends over 18 amino acids. Germline V CDR1 and CDR2: SGHRS, YFSETQ. CDR3 region: CASLTQYQTSPRGDTQYF. The CDR3, as DNA: TGCGCCAGCCTAACCCAGTACCAGACTAGCCCGAGGGGGGATACGCAGTATTTT.

This chain joins TRBV7-2 and TRBJ2-4; 7 bases agree with TRBD1. The germline gives CDR1 SGHTA, CDR2 FQGNSA. The junction had 10 bases not matched to a gene; V was cut back by 5 bases and J by 3 bases. CDR3 length equals 16 residues. This CDR3 is CASSQGVSRLKNIQYF. CDR3 in DNA: TGTGCCAGCAGCCAGGGGGTCTCGCGGCTCAAAAACATTCAGTACTTC. Based on the CDR3 plus reference TRBV7-2 and TRBJ2-4, the full variable domain is GAGVSQSPSNKVTEKGKDVELRCDPISGHTALYWYRQSLGQGLEFLIYFQGNSAPDKSGLPSDRFSAERTGGSVSTLTIQRTQQEDSAVYLCASSQGVSRLKNIQYFGAGTRLSVL.

This clonotype occurred many times. The chain links TRBV12-3 or TRBV12-4 to TRBJ2-2; D is unclear. Trimming took off 6 bases at V and 6 bases at J, with 5 bases between the two ends. The CDR3 is made up of 11 amino acids. The CDR3 here is CASSLPGELFF. In DNA form, the CDR3 reads TGTGCCAGCAGCCTTCCCGGGGAGCTGTTTTTT.

This clonotype was found many times. The V gene is TRBV5-1, the J gene TRBJ2-3; the D is unclear. This CDR3 has 13 amino acids. V lost 2 bases and J lost 1, with 5 bases in between. From germline, CDR1 is SGHRS and CDR2 YFSETQ. CDR3 sequence (DNA): TGCGCCAGCAGCTTCGACCGCACAGATACGCAGTATTTT. The encoded protein is CASSFDRTDTQYF.